Listed here are 16 T cell receptor beta chains from one sample, sequenced in a study of cytomegalovirus exposure and HLA in healthy donors. The PCR ran on 60 Vbeta and 13 Jbeta primers. Repertoires were generated with immunoSEQ multiplex PCR, while TCRdb's copy carries only in-frame clones and drops some. Counted here are about 92,000 clones, approximately 80% occurring once; the ten biggest clones make up 2% to 2.5%. Sequenced material: PBMCs. The receptors come from a man between 18 and 35 years old in good health and CMV-seronegative.

V gene TRBV10-3 combines with J gene TRBJ1-1, with D perhaps TRBD1 (5 bases). The V gene lost 4 bases and the J gene lost 0 bases, with 9 bases spanning the gap. Looked up from germline, CDR1 is ENHRY and CDR2 is SYGVKD. There are 14 residues in the CDR3. The CDR3 nucleotides read TGTGCCATCAGTGGTGCAGGGCTGAACACTGAAGCTTTCTTT. It encodes CAISGAGLNTEAFF.

The rearrangement uses TRBV7-9 and TRBJ2-5; 8 bases match TRBD1. V shed 3 bases, J shed 0 bases, and the junction held 3 bases outside the gene matches. The CDR3 has 15 residues. The germline gives CDR1 SEHNR, CDR2 FQNEAQ (reference sequence). This chain's CDR3 is CASSFPQGDQETQYF. CDR3 bases: TGTGCCAGCAGCTTCCCACAGGGGGACCAAGAGACCCAGTACTTC.

This chain links TRBV28 with TRBJ1-1; 9 bases align to TRBD1. V was pared by 5 bases and J by 0 bases, with 16 bases of the junction left unmatched. Germline V gives CDR1 MDHEN, CDR2 SYDVKM. This CDR3 spans 19 amino acids. CDR3 DNA sequence: TGTGCCAGCAGTGCCGTCGGGACAGGGTTTTGGGCGATGAACACTGAAGCTTTCTTT. Amino acid sequence: CASSAVGTGFWAMNTEAFF.

The chain uses TRBV4-1 and TRBJ2-2; TRBD1 matches at 10 bases. CDR1 MGHRA and CDR2 YSYEKL come from the germline V gene. Trimming took 4 bases from V and 6 from J; bases not matched to a gene: 5. This CDR3 region has 15 residues. The CDR3 spells CASSRDRGFSGELFF. CDR3 DNA: TGCGCCAGCAGCCGGGACAGGGGTTTCTCCGGGGAGCTGTTTTTT.

The chain employs TRBV7-6 and TRBJ2-1; 8 bases fit TRBD2. The CDR3 is made up of 20 amino acids. Germline V gives CDR1 SGHVS, CDR2 FNYEAQ. V trimming: 5 bases; J trimming: 0 bases; junction bases outside the gene matches: 18. CDR3 amino acids: CASSKRGGEPYTFSYNEQFF. The CDR3 DNA reads as TGTGCCAGCAGCAAACGGGGGGGGGAACCTTACACTTTCTCCTACAATGAGCAGTTCTTC.

In its sample, this clone was seen once. J is TRBJ1-1 and V is TRBV5-1; D remains ambiguous. The CDR3 has 13 amino acids. Germline CDR1 reads SGHRS; CDR2 reads YFSETQ. V gave up 6 bases and J gave up 2 bases, with 11 bases separating them. CDR3 DNA: TGCGCCAGCATCGGGCGGGAAAACACTGAAGCTTTCTTT. It yields the protein CASIGRENTEAFF.

The chain joins TRBV5-1 to TRBJ1-2, with 10 bases matching TRBD1. Germline loops: CDR1 SGHRS, CDR2 YFSETQ. The CDR3 consists of 13 residues. V trimming: 3 bases; J trimming: 7 bases; junction bases outside the gene matches: 3. CDR3 residues: CASSWDRGGGYTF. CDR3 nucleotide sequence: TGCGCCAGCAGCTGGGACAGGGGAGGTGGCTACACCTTC.

The chain couples TRBV5-1 to TRBJ1-6; the match to TRBD1 covers 7 bases. J lost 9 bases, V lost 4 bases, and 13 bases had no gene match. Per the germline V gene, CDR1 is SGHRS and CDR2 is YFSETQ. There are 16 residues in the CDR3. DNA for the CDR3: TGCGCCAGCAGCCCCGGGACAGCGAGCACAGGTTCACCCCTCCACTTT. Translating it yields CASSPGTASTGSPLHF.

This chain joins TRBV19 and TRBJ2-5, with 8 bases that match TRBD1. The J call may be in error: the DNA end matches TRBJ2-7 better. CDR1 and CDR2 (germline): LNHDA, SQIVND (reference sequence). The CDR3 is made up of 13 amino acids. CDR3 nucleotides: TGTGCCAGTAGTCGGACAGGGCTCTACGAGCAGTACTTC. Translating it yields CASSRTGLYEQYF.

The chain combines TRBV10-3 with TRBJ2-7; 8 bases fit TRBD1. V shed 9 bases, J shed 1 base, and the junction held 8 bases outside the gene matches. The length of the CDR3 is 14 residues. Germline values: CDR1 ENHRY, CDR2 SYGVKD. In DNA, the CDR3 is TGTGCCATTTCAGACAGGGGTGAATCCTACGAGCAGTACTTC. This gives the protein CAISDRGESYEQYF.

This clone was recorded once. The chain couples TRBV7-8 to TRBJ2-3; D remains ambiguous. Trimming removed 3 bases from V and 3 bases from J, with 7 bases in between. Germline CDR1 reads SGHVS; CDR2 reads FQNEAQ. The CDR3 is 13 residues long. The DNA for the CDR3 is TGTGCCAGCAGCTTGGGCCGTACAGATACGCAGTATTTT. Translating it yields CASSLGRTDTQYF.

This clone turned up a few times. The junction departs from germline at one end; a sequencing error may be responsible. The chain has TRBV7-9 and TRBJ1-1; TRBD1 aligns across 7 bases. This CDR3 contains 17 residues. From germline, CDR1 is SEHNR and CDR2 FQNEAQ (reference sequence). The CDR3 is CSSSLPSPQGLGTEAFF. Here the CDR3 DNA reads TGTTCCAGCAGCTTACCTAGCCCACAGGGGCTTGGCACTGAAGCTTTCTTT.

Details on this clone: The junction does not match germline at one end; this may be a read error. CDR3 residues: CASTAEGHDSGNTIYF. CDR3 DNA sequence: TGTGCTAGCACCGCTGAGGGACACGATTCTGGAAACACCATATATTTT. The gene calls are TRBV7-7 and TRBJ1-3; TRBD1 is a possible D gene (6 bases). Germline V lookup: CDR1 SSHAT, CDR2 FNYEAQ (reference sequence). The CDR3 extends over 16 amino acids.

The chain is built from TRBV18 and TRBJ1-2; D remains unclear. This CDR3 has 14 residues. Germline V lookup: CDR1 KGHSH, CDR2 LQKENI. V was clipped by 2 bases and J by 4 bases, with 11 bases between them. CDR3 DNA sequence: TGTGCCAGCTCACCAGAGGGCAGAATCTATGGCTACACCTTC. Protein: CASSPEGRIYGYTF.

V is TRBV27 and J is TRBJ1-1; maybe TRBD1 (5 bases). CDR3 size: 13 residues. Trimming took off 6 bases at V and 2 bases at J, with 10 bases between the two ends. Per germline, CDR1 MNHEY and CDR2 SMNVEV (reference sequence). This CDR3 is CASSYDSNTEAFF. DNA for the CDR3: TGTGCCAGCAGCTATGACAGCAACACTGAAGCTTTCTTT.

The chain recombines TRBV5-8 with TRBJ2-1; perhaps TRBD2 as D (6 bases). The CDR3 has 11 residues. V was shortened by 2 bases and J by 12 bases, with 9 bases between the two germline ends. Germline V gene data show CDR1 as SGHTS and CDR2 as YDEGEE. CDR3 DNA sequence: TGTGCCAGCAGCTTCGTCGGGGGGCAGTTCTTC. This codes for CASSFVGGQFF. The full variable domain, rest sourced from reference TRBV5-8 and TRBJ2-1, is EAGVTQSPTHLIKTRGQQATLRCSPISGHTSVYWYQQALGLGLQFLLWYDEGEERNRGNFPPRFSGRQFPNYSSELNVNALELEDSALYLCASSFVGGQFFGPGTRLTVL.